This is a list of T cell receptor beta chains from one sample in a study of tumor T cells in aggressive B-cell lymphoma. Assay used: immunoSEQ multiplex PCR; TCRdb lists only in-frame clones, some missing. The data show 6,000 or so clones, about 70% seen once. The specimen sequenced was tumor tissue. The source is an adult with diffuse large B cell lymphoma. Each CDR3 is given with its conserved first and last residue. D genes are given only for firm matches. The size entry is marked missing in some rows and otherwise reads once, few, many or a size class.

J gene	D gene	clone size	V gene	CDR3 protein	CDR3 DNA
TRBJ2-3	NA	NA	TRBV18	CASSHYRATDTQYF	TGTGCCAGCTCTCATTACAGGGCCACAGATACGCAGTATTTT
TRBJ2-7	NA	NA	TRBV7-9	CASSLGGRGYEQYF	TGTGCCAGCAGCTTAGGGGGGAGGGGGTACGAGCAGTACTTC
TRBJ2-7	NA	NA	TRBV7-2	CASSFGAGIGYEQYF	TGTGCCAGCAGCTTTGGGGCGGGAATAGGGTACGAGCAGTACTTC
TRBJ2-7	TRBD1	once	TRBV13	CASSYARGQGSYEQYF	TGTGCCAGCAGCTACGCCCGGGGACAGGGCTCCTACGAGCAGTACTTC
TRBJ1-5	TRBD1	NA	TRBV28	CASSPSSGTGEWNEGNQPQHF	TGTGCCAGCAGTCCGTCCTCCGGGACAGGGGAGTGGAATGAGGGCAATCAGCCCCAGCATTTT
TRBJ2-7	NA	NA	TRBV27	CASSPLTAYEQYF	TGTGCCAGCAGTCCCCTCACGGCCTACGAGCAGTACTTC
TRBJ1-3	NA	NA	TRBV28	CASSLSSRSGNTIYF	TGTGCCAGCAGCCTCTCCTCCCGCTCTGGAAACACCATATATTTT
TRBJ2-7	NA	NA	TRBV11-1	CASSPGIAGYSYEQYF	TGTGCCAGCAGCCCAGGAATCGCGGGGTACTCCTACGAGCAGTACTTC
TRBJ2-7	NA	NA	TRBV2	CASRGTAGAAYEQYF	TGTGCCAGCAGGGGGACAGCGGGAGCGGCCTACGAGCAGTACTTC
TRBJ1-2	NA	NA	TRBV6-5	CASSYSTAGNYGYTF	TGTGCCAGCAGTTACTCTACGGCGGGGAACTATGGCTACACCTTC
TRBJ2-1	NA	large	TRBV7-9	CASSLGSNEQFF	TGTGCCAGCAGCTTAGGGAGCAATGAGCAGTTCTTC
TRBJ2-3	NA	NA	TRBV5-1	CASSLSDKIDTQYF	TGCGCCAGCAGCTTGTCGGACAAGATAGATACGCAGTATTTT
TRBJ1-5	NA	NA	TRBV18	CASSPQQGNQPQHF	TGTGCCAGCTCACCCCAACAGGGTAATCAGCCCCAGCATTTT
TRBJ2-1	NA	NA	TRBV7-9	CASSLPENNEQFF	TGTGCCAGCAGCTTACCCGAGAACAATGAGCAGTTCTTC
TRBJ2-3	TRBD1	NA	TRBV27	CASSFSRGSTDTQYF	TGTGCCAGCAGTTTCTCCAGGGGGAGCACAGATACGCAGTATTTT
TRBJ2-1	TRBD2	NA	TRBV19	CASMREGLGEQFF	TGTGCCAGTATGAGGGAGGGTCTCGGAGAGCAGTTCTTC
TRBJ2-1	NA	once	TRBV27	CASSYRTGGLDEQFF	TGTGCCAGCAGTTACCGGACAGGAGGGCTCGATGAGCAGTTCTTC